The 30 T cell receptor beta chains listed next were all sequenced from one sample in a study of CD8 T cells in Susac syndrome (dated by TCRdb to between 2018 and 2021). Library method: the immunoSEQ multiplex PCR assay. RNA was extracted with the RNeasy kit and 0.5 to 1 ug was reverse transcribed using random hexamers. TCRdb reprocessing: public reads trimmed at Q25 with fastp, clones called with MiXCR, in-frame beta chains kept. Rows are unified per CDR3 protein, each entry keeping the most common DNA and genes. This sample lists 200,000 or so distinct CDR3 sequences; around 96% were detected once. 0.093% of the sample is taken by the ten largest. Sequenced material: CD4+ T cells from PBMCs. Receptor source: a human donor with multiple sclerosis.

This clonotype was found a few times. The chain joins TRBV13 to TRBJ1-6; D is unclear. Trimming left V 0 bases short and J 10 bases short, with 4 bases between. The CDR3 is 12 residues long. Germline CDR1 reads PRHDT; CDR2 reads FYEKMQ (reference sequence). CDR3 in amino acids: CASSLGGSPLHF. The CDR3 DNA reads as TGTGCCAGCAGCTTAGGTGGATCACCCCTCCACTTT. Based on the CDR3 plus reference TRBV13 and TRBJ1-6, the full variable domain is AAGVIQSPRHLIKEKRETATLKCYPIPRHDTVYWYQQGPGQDPQFLISFYEKMQSDKGSIPDRFSAQQFSDYHSELNMSSLELGDSALYFCASSLGGSPLHFGNGTRLTVT.

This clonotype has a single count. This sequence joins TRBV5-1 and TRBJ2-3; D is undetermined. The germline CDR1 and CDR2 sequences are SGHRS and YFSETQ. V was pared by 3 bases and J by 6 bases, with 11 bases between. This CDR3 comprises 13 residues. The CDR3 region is CASSSVVEDTQYF. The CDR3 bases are TGCGCCAGCAGCTCCGTTGTCGAGGATACGCAGTATTTT.

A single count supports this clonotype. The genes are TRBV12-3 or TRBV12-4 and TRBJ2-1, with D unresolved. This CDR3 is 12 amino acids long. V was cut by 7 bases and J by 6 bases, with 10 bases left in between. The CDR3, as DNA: TGTGCCAGCACAGAGATGAGCAATGAGCAGTTCTTC. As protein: CASTEMSNEQFF.

This CDR3 is CASSLRPSGANVLTF. CDR3 coding DNA: TGCGCCAGCAGCCTACGGCCCTCTGGGGCCAACGTCCTGACTTTC. The chain joins TRBV5-1 to TRBJ2-6, with D uncertain. The CDR3 spans 15 residues. The germline V gene has CDR1 SGHRS and CDR2 YFSETQ. V gave up 4 bases and J gave up 0 bases, with 8 bases separating them.

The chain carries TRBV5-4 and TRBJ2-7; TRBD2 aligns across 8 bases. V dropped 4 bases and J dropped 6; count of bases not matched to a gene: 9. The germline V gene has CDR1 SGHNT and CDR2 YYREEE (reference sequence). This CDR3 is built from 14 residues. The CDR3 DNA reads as TGTGCCAGCAGCCCGGGGGGGCGCGCGTCCGAGCAGTACTTC. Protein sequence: CASSPGGRASEQYF. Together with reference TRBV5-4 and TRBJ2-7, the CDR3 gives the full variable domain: ETGVTQSPTHLIKTRGQQVTLRCSSQSGHNTVSWYQQALGQGPQFIFQYYREEENGRGNFPPRFSGLQFPNYSSELNVNALELDDSALYLCASSPGGRASEQYFGPGTRLTVT.

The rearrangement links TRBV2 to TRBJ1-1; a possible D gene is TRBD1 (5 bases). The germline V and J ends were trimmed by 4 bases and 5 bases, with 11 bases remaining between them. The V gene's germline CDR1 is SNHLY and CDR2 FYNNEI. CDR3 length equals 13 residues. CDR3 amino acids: CASSGAGRTEAFF. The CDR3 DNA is TGTGCCAGCAGTGGGGCAGGGCGGACTGAAGCTTTCTTT.

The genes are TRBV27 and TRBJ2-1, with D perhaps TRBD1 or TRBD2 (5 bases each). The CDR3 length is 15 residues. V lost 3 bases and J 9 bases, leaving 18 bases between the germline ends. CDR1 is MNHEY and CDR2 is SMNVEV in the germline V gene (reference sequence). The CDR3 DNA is TGTGCCAGCAGTTTGCAGGGAGTGGTATTTAGTGAGCAGTTCTTC. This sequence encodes CASSLQGVVFSEQFF.

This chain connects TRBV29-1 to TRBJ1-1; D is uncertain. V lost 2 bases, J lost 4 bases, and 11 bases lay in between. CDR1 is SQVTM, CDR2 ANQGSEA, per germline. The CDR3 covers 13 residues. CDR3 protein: CSVEPGYGTEAFF. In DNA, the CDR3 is TGCAGCGTTGAACCGGGGTATGGCACTGAAGCTTTCTTT.

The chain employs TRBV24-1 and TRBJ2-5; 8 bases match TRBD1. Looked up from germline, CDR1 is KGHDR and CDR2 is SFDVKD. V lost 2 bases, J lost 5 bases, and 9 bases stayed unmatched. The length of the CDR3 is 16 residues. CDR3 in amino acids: CATSDSDRVGLETQYF. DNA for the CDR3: TGTGCCACCAGTGATTCGGACAGGGTGGGATTGGAGACCCAGTACTTC.

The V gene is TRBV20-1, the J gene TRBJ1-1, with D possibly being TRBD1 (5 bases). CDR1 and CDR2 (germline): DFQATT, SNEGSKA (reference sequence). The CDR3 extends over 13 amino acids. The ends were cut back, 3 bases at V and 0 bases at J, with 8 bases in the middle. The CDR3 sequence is CSASNRLNTEAFF. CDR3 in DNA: TGCAGTGCTAGTAACAGGTTGAACACTGAAGCTTTCTTT.

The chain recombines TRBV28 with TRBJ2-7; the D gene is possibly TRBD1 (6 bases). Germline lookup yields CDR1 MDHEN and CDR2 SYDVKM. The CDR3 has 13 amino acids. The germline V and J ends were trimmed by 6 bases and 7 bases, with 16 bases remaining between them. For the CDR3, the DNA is TGTGCCAGCAGACCTAGGGGGAATTTGGAGCAGTACTTC. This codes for CASRPRGNLEQYF.

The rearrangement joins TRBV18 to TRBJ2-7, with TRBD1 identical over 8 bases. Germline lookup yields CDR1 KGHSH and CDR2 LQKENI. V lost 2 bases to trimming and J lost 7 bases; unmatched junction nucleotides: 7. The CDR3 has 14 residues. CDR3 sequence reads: CASSPRTGLGEQYF. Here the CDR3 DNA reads TGTGCCAGCTCACCAAGGACAGGGTTGGGGGAGCAGTACTTC.

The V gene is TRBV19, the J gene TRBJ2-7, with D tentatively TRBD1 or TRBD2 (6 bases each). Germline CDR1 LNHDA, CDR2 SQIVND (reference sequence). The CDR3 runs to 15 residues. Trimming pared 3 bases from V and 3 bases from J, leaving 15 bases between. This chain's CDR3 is CASSIQGGTNYEQYF. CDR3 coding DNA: TGTGCCAGTAGTATCCAAGGGGGGACGAACTACGAGCAGTACTTC.

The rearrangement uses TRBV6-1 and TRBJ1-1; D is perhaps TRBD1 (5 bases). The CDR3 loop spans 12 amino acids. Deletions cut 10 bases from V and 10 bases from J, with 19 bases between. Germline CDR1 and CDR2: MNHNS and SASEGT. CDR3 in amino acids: CATRDGESPAFF. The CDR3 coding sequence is TGTGCCACCAGGGACGGCGAATCCCCAGCTTTCTTT.

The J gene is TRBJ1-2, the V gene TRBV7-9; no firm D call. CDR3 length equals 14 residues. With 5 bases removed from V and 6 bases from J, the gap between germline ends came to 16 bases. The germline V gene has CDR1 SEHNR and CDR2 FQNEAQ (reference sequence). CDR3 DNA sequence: TGTGCCAGCAGCCCCAAGGGAGGGAGGAATGGCTACACCTTC. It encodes CASSPKGGRNGYTF.

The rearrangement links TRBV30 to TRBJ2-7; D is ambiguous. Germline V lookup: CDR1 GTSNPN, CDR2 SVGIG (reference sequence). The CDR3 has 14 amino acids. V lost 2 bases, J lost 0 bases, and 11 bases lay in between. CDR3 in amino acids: CAWSRRWDSYEQYF. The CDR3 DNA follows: TGTGCCTGGAGTCGACGGTGGGACTCCTACGAGCAGTACTTC.

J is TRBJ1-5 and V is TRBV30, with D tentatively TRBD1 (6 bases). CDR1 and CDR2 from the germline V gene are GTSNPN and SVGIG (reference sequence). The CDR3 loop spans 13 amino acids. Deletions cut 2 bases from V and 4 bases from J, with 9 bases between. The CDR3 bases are TGTGCCTGGAGTCTGACAGGAAATCAGCCCCAGCATTTT. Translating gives CAWSLTGNQPQHF.

The CDR3 here is CATSRDRGSEQYF. DNA for the CDR3: TGTGCCACCAGCAGGGACAGGGGCAGCGAGCAGTACTTC. The chain uses TRBV15 and TRBJ2-7, with 9 bases identical to TRBD1. Germline-derived CDR1 and CDR2 are LNHNV and YYDKDF (reference sequence). The CDR3 length is 13 residues. V was pared by 3 bases and J by 6 bases, with 3 bases of the junction left unmatched.

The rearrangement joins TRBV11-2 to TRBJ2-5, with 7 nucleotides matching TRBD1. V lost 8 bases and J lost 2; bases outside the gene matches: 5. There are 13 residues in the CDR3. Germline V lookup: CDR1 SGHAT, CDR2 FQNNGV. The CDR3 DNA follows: TGTGCCAGCGACGGGACAGCTCAAGAGACCCAGTACTTC. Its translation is CASDGTAQETQYF.

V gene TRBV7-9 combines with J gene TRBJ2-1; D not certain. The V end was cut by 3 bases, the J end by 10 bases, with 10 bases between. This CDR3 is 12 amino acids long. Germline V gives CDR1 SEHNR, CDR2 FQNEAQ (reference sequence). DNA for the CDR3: TGTGCCAGCAGCTTGACTCGAGAGGAGCAGTTCTTC. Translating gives CASSLTREEQFF.

The CDR3 coding sequence is TGTGCCAGCAGCCGAACCGGGACAGTAGGTGAAAAACTGTTTTTT. Translated, it gives CASSRTGTVGEKLFF. The rearrangement uses TRBV4-2 and TRBJ1-4; 7 bases match TRBD1. This CDR3 comprises 15 residues. Germline V gives CDR1 LGHNA, CDR2 YNFKEQ. V lost 4 bases, J lost 7 bases, and 9 bases stayed unmatched.

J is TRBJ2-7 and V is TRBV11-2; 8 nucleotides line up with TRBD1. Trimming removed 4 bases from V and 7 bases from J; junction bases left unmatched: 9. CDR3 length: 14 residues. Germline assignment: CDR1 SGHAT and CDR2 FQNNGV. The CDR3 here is CASSSQGGEVEQYF. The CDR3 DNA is TGTGCCAGCAGCTCACAGGGGGGTGAAGTGGAGCAGTACTTC. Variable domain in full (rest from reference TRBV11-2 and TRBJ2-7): EAGVAQSPRYKIIEKRQSVAFWCNPISGHATLYWYQQILGQGPKLLIQFQNNGVVDDSQLPKDRFSAERLKGVDSTLKIQPAKLEDSAVYLCASSSQGGEVEQYFGPGTRLTVT.

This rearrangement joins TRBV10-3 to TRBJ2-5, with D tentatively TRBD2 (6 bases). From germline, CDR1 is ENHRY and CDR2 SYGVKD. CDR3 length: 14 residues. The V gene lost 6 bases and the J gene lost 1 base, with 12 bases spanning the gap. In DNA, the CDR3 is TGTGCCATCAGGGAGGGAGTCGTCCAAGAGACCCAGTACTTC. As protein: CAIREGVVQETQYF.

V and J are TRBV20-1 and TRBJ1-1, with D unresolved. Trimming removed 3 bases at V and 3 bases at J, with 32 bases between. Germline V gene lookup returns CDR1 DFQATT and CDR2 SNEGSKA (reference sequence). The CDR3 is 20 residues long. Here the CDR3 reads CSASRFGRGAFRVRDTEAFF. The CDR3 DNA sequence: TGCAGTGCTAGTCGCTTTGGACGGGGAGCTTTCCGAGTGCGAGACACTGAAGCTTTCTTT.

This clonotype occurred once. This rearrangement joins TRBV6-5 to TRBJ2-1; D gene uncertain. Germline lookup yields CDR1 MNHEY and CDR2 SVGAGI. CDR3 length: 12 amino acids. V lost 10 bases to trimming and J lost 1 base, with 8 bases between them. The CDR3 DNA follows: TGTGCCACCGGATATTCCTACAATGAGCAGTTCTTC. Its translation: CATGYSYNEQFF.

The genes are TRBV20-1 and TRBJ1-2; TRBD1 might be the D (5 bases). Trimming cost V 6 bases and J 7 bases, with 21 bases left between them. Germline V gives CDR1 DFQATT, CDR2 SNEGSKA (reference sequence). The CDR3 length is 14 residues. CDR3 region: CSARQTMTGLGYTF. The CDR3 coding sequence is TGCAGTGCCAGGCAGACCATGACGGGGCTTGGCTACACCTTC.

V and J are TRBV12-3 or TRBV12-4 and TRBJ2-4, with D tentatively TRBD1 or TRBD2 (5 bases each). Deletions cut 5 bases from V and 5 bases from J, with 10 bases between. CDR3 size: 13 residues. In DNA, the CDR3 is TGTGCCAGCAGTCCCGGGACGGAAAACATTCAGTACTTC. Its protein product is CASSPGTENIQYF.

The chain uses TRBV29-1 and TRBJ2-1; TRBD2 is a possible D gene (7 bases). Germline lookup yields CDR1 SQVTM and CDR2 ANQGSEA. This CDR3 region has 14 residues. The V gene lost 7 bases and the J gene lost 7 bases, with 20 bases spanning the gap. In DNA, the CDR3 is TGCAGCGGGGACGCGGCTAGGGGGGGGAATGAGCAGTTCTTC. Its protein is CSGDAARGGNEQFF.

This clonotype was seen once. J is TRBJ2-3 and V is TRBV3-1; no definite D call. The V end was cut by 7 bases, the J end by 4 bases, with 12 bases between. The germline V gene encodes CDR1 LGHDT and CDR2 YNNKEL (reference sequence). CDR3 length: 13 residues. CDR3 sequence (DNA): TGTGCCAGCATGGGTCCGTGGGCAGATACGCAGTATTTT. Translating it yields CASMGPWADTQYF.

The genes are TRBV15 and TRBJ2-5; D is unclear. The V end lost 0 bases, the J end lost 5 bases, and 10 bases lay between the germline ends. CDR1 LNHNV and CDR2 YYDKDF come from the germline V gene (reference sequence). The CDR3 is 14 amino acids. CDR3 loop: CATSREGLGETQYF. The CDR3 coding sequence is TGTGCCACCAGCAGAGAAGGCCTCGGGGAGACCCAGTACTTC.